The T cell receptor beta chain under discussion was sequenced for a study of blood T cell repertoires in COVID-19. On the study more broadly: Researchers got acute and convalescent COVID-19 samples from the United States, Italy and Spain. PBMCs, B-cell-depleted T cells, or T cells were the source of the cDNA or gDNA that made up the material.

V shed 2 bases and J 0 bases; nucleotides not matched to a gene: 4. The CDR3 consists of 16 residues. The V gene's germline CDR1 is SGDLS and CDR2 YYNGEE. Original analysis: Nucleated cell number was recorded as an estimate derived from reference gene primer amplification. Using immunoSEQ multiplex PCR, the repertoire was profiled, and TCRdb retains in-frame clones only, with some absent. V and J calls and clone size follow that table, whereas D and trimming were derived from the DNA. There are over 200,000 clones in the sample; over 80% occur only once, and about 5% lies in the top ten. This receptor was taken from a human donor in a cohort sampled during active COVID-19. The sequencing sample was made of peripheral blood. The chain links TRBV9 to TRBJ2-3, with TRBD2 identical over 9 bases. CDR3 region: CASSVGLASSTDTQYF. The CDR3 region has the DNA TGTGCCAGCAGCGTTGGACTAGCGTCTAGCACAGATACGCAGTATTTT.